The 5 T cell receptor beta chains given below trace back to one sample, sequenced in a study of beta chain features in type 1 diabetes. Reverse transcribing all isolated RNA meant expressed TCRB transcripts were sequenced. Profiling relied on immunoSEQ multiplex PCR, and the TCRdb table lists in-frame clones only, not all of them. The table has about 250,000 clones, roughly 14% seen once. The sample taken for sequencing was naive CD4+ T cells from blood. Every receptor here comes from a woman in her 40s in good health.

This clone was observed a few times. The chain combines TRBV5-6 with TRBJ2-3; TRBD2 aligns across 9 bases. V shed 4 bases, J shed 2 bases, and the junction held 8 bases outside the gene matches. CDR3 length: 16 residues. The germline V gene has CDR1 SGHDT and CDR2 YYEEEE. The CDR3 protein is CASSPISGGATDTQYF. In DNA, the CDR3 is TGTGCCAGCAGCCCGATTAGCGGGGGAGCCACAGATACGCAGTATTTT.

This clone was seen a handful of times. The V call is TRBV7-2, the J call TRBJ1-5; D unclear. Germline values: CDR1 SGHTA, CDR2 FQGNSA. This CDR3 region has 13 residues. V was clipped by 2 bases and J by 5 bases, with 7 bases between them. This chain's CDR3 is CASSLSGHQPQHF. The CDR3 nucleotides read TGTGCCAGCAGCTTAAGTGGGCATCAGCCCCAGCATTTT.

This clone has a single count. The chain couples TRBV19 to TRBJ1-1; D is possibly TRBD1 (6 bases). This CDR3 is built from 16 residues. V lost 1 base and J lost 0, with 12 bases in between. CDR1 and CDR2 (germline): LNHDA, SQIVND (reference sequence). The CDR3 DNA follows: TGTGCCAGTAGTATAGGACCGGACAGACTGAACACTGAAGCTTTCTTT. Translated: CASSIGPDRLNTEAFF. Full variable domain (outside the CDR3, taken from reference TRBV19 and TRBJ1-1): DGGITQSPKYLFRKEGQNVTLSCEQNLNHDAMYWYRQDPGQGLRLIYYSQIVNDFQKGDIAEGYSVSREKKESFPLTVTSAQKNPTAFYLCASSIGPDRLNTEAFFGQGTRLTVV.

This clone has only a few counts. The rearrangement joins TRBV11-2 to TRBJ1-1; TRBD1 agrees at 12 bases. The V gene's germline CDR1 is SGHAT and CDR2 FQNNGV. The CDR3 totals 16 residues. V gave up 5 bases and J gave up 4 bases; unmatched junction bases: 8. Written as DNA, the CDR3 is TGTGCCAGCAGCCGGGGACAGGGGGCAGGGGCCACTGAAGCTTTCTTT. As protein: CASSRGQGAGATEAFF.

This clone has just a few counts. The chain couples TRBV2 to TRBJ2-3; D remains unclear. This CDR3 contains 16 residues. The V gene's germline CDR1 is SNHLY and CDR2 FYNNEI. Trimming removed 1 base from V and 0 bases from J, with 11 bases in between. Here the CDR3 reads CASSEGSITSTDTQYF. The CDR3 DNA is TGTGCCAGCAGTGAAGGGTCCATAACTAGCACAGATACGCAGTATTTT. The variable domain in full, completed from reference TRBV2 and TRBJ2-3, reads EPEVTQTPSHQVTQMGQEVILRCVPISNHLYFYWYRQILGQKVEFLVSFYNNEISEKSEIFDDQFSVERPDGSNFTLKIRSTKLEDSAMYFCASSEGSITSTDTQYFGPGTRLTVL.